This entry features one T cell receptor beta chain sequence. The antigen is not known. The assay was immunoSEQ multiplex PCR, and TCRdb's table has in-frame clones only and misses some. The repertoire holds roughly 120,000 clones, with under 95% as singletons. This record belongs to a study of OX40 agonist ivuxolimab in advanced cancers. On the study more broadly: Patients got intravenous ivuxolimab at 0.01 to 10 mg/kg every 2 weeks. The study enrolled dose-escalation patients with hepatocellular carcinoma, melanoma, renal cell or head and neck cancer.

Study results and caveats: Compared with others, partial responders at 0.1-3.0 mg/kg displayed clonal expansion among the lowest. CD8+ T cells showed, on average, more clonal expansion than CD4+ cells.

The sequence came from an adult with an advanced solid tumor such as melanoma, head and neck, liver or kidney cancer. Sequencing was performed on CD4+ or CD8+ T cells sorted from blood, taken in a trial of the OX40 agonist ivuxolimab.

Here the CDR3 DNA reads TGTGCCAGCAGCTTAGCGGAATACCAAGAGACCCAGTACTTC. Its protein product is CASSLAEYQETQYF. The genes are TRBV7-9 and TRBJ2-5, with unresolved D. In germline, CDR1 is SEHNR, CDR2 FQNEAQ (reference sequence). The CDR3 covers 14 residues. Trimming pared 0 bases from V and 0 bases from J, leaving 5 bases between.